A single sample is the source of the 27 T cell receptor beta chains below, sequenced in a study of blood T cell repertoires in COVID-19. Assay used: immunoSEQ multiplex PCR; TCRdb lists only in-frame clones, some missing. The sample has about 430,000 clones; around nine tenths are singletons. Sequencing was carried out using PBMCs or T cells enriched from blood (not recorded which). The receptor source for this set is a woman aged 18 to 35 who had been exposed to COVID-19.

This clone turned up a few times. The chain is built from TRBV20-1 and TRBJ1-2, with a weak D call TRBD1 (5 bases). The germline gives CDR1 DFQATT, CDR2 SNEGSKA (reference sequence). This CDR3 has 12 residues. With 3 bases removed from V and 7 bases from J, the gap between germline ends came to 12 bases. The CDR3 nucleotides read TGCAGTGCTAGTAGGGGAGGCGGTGGCTACACCTTC. Translating gives CSASRGGGGYTF.

The CDR3 is CASSFRGQGWDQPQHF. The CDR3 nucleotides read TGTGCCAGCAGTTTTCGGGGACAGGGATGGGATCAGCCCCAGCATTTT. This rearrangement joins TRBV28 to TRBJ1-5, with 9 bases that match TRBD1. From germline, CDR1 is MDHEN and CDR2 SYDVKM. The CDR3 length is 16 residues. J was trimmed by 5 bases and V by 3 bases; bases with no gene match: 8.

The chain employs TRBV12-3 or TRBV12-4 and TRBJ2-5; 8 positions agree with TRBD2. The CDR3 contains 13 residues. J was trimmed by 5 bases and V by 5 bases; bases with no gene match: 4. CDR3 DNA: TGTGCCAGCAGTCCGGGGGGGCGGGAGACCCAGTACTTC. Its translation: CASSPGGRETQYF.

The J gene is TRBJ2-7, the V gene TRBV28; 7 nucleotides agree with TRBD1. The CDR3 has 17 residues. Per germline, CDR1 MDHEN and CDR2 SYDVKM. V dropped 3 bases and J dropped 2; count of bases not matched to a gene: 13. The DNA of the CDR3 is TGTGCCAGCAGTTTCCCACGCACAGGGGACGACCCCTACGAGCAGTACTTC. It is translated as CASSFPRTGDDPYEQYF.

This sequence joins TRBV13 and TRBJ1-4, with D hard to call. The germline V gene encodes CDR1 PRHDT and CDR2 FYEKMQ (reference sequence). The CDR3 consists of 14 residues. The germline V and J ends were trimmed by 5 bases and 7 bases, with 14 bases remaining between them. This CDR3 is CASSERRGGEKLFF. The DNA for the CDR3 is TGTGCCAGCAGCGAGCGACGCGGAGGTGAAAAACTGTTTTTT. The complete variable domain, with remaining parts taken from reference TRBV13 and TRBJ1-4, reads AAGVIQSPRHLIKEKRETATLKCYPIPRHDTVYWYQQGPGQDPQFLISFYEKMQSDKGSIPDRFSAQQFSDYHSELNMSSLELGDSALYFCASSERRGGEKLFFGSGTQLSVL.

The chain uses TRBV29-1 and TRBJ1-1; no clear D. The CDR3 runs 12 residues. The V gene lost 5 bases and the J gene lost 0 bases, with 7 bases spanning the gap. CDR1 is SQVTM, CDR2 ANQGSEA, per germline. CDR3 amino acids: CSVPTMNTEAFF. The CDR3 DNA follows: TGCAGCGTTCCCACAATGAACACTGAAGCTTTCTTT. Full variable domain (outside the CDR3, taken from reference TRBV29-1 and TRBJ1-1): SAVISQKPSRDICQRGTSLTIQCQVDSQVTMMFWYRQQPGQSLTLIATANQGSEATYESGFVIDKFPISRPNLTFSTLTVSNMSPEDSSIYLCSVPTMNTEAFFGQGTRLTVV.

The gene calls are TRBV19 and TRBJ1-2; D uncertain. Germline V CDR1 and CDR2: LNHDA, SQIVND (reference sequence). The CDR3 sequence is 15 residues long. V dropped 3 bases and J dropped 0 bases, with 11 bases sitting between them. Written as DNA, the CDR3 is TGTGCCAGTAGTATGGAGCGAGGAACTAACTATGGCTACACCTTC. Amino acids: CASSMERGTNYGYTF.

The V gene is TRBV12-1, the J gene TRBJ2-4; the table's D gene call, TRBD2, was not cross checked with the DNA. TRBV12-1 is shown as a pseudogene. CDR3 length: 20 amino acids. CDR3 DNA sequence: TGTGCCAGCAGCTCCTATGGGGTGACTAGCGGAGTCCTAGCCAAAAACATTCAGTACTTC. It is translated as CASSSYGVTSGVLAKNIQYF.

This clone came up once. V is TRBV5-1 and J is TRBJ2-2; 10 nucleotides agree with TRBD2. Losses at the gene ends were 1 base for V and 2 bases for J; bases not matched to a gene: 2. The CDR3 is 16 residues long. Germline CDR1 and CDR2: SGHRS and YFSETQ. The CDR3 is CASSLPSGSNTGELFF. Here the CDR3 DNA reads TGCGCCAGCAGCTTGCCTAGCGGGAGTAACACCGGGGAGCTGTTTTTT.

CDR3 nucleotide sequence: TGTGCCAGCCGCAAACTCTTTGGGACAGGGGGCCCGGGGTGTAGCACTGAAGCTTTCTTT. This translates into CASRKLFGTGGPGCSTEAFF. The genes are TRBV21-1 and TRBJ1-1; the D segment call TRBD1 is taken from the table without a DNA check. TRBV21-1 is reported as a pseudogene. The CDR3 runs 20 residues.

The V call is TRBV10-2, the J call TRBJ2-1; 8 bases are shared with TRBD2. The ends lost 2 bases at V and 15 bases at J; junction bases unmatched: 12. The V gene's germline CDR1 is WSHSY and CDR2 SAAADI. The CDR3 contains 14 residues. The CDR3 coding sequence is TGCGCCAGCAGTGAGATCGGGAGGGCCCTCCATCCGTTCTTC. This codes for CASSEIGRALHPFF.

The chain carries TRBV4-2 and TRBJ2-3; 11 bases agree with TRBD2. The CDR3 sequence is 17 residues long. Germline-derived CDR1 and CDR2 are LGHNA and YNFKEQ. The V and J ends lost 2 bases and 4 bases, in that order; junction bases with no gene match: 8. CDR3 in DNA: TGTGCCAGCAGCCAACGCGTTAGCGGGGGGGATCCAGATACGCAGTATTTT. It is translated as CASSQRVSGGDPDTQYF.

The gene calls are TRBV5-1 and TRBJ1-3; D is unclear. The CDR3 is 14 residues long. Germline loops: CDR1 SGHRS, CDR2 YFSETQ. V was cut by 6 bases and J by 7 bases, with 17 bases left in between. The CDR3 DNA is TGCGCCAGCAAATTGGAGGAAAGTGGGAACACCATATATTTT. It codes for CASKLEESGNTIYF.

V is TRBV28 and J is TRBJ1-1; 8 nucleotides agree with TRBD1. The J segment lost 1 base and the V segment lost 7 bases, leaving 11 bases of the junction unmatched. The CDR3 is 16 amino acids. Germline values: CDR1 MDHEN, CDR2 SYDVKM. The CDR3 reads CASTSPGQASNTEAFF. For the CDR3, the DNA is TGTGCCAGCACCTCTCCGGGACAGGCTTCGAACACTGAAGCTTTCTTT.

This clone was counted a single time. The rearrangement joins TRBV15 to TRBJ2-3, with D possibly TRBD2 on 5 matching bases. The germline gives CDR1 LNHNV, CDR2 YYDKDF (reference sequence). The CDR3 loop spans 14 amino acids. Trimming took off 5 bases at V and 2 bases at J, with 11 bases between the two ends. CDR3 coding DNA: TGTGCCACCAGCTCAGGACGGGACACAGATACGCAGTATTTT. Its translation is CATSSGRDTDTQYF.

This chain uses TRBV28 with TRBJ2-3; 13 nucleotides match TRBD2. Germline CDR1 and CDR2: MDHEN and SYDVKM. The CDR3 is 15 amino acids. J was trimmed by 5 bases and V by 6 bases; bases with no gene match: 5. The CDR3 reads CASSRRTSGGDTQYF. Written as DNA, the CDR3 is TGTGCCAGCAGCCGCCGGACTAGCGGGGGAGATACGCAGTATTTT.

This clone was observed a handful of times. The chain links TRBV27 to TRBJ2-3, with TRBD2 matching over 15 bases. The CDR3 runs to 16 residues. Looked up from germline, CDR1 is MNHEY and CDR2 is SMNVEV (reference sequence). V was clipped by 2 bases and J by 6 bases; unmatched bases: 3. The CDR3 nucleotides are TGTGCCAGCAGTTTAGGACTAGCGGGGGGGGCGGATACGCAGTATTTT. Amino acids: CASSLGLAGGADTQYF.

This clone showed up just once. V usage is TRBV19 and J usage is TRBJ1-4, with D perhaps TRBD1 (5 bases). The CDR3 totals 16 residues. Trimming removed 5 bases from V and 3 bases from J, with 16 bases in between. Germline V gene lookup returns CDR1 LNHDA and CDR2 SQIVND (reference sequence). The CDR3 DNA is TGTGCCAGTAGTTTTAGACCGGCGGGGGCTAATGAAAAACTGTTTTTT. It encodes CASSFRPAGANEKLFF.

This chain joins TRBV7-9 and TRBJ2-7, with 9 bases identical to TRBD2. CDR1 is SEHNR and CDR2 is FQNEAQ in the germline V gene (reference sequence). The junction had 9 bases not matched to a gene; V was cut back by 4 bases and J by 2 bases. The CDR3 runs to 16 residues. The CDR3 DNA follows: TGTGCCAGCAGCTCCGCCAAACGACTAGCGGCCTACGAGCAGTACTTC. This sequence encodes CASSSAKRLAAYEQYF.

This sequence joins TRBV28 and TRBJ1-3, with TRBD1 matching over 8 bases. From germline, CDR1 is MDHEN and CDR2 SYDVKM. V lost 3 bases to trimming and J lost 9 bases; unmatched junction nucleotides: 10. The CDR3 totals 15 residues. This chain's CDR3 is CASSFSLRQGTTIYF. CDR3 coding DNA: TGTGCCAGCAGTTTCTCCCTCAGACAGGGGACCACCATATATTTT.

The chain uses TRBV11-2 and TRBJ2-2; 9 nucleotides match TRBD1. Trimming at V came to 3 bases and at J to 3 bases, leaving 5 bases not matched to a gene. The CDR3 is made up of 16 amino acids. Germline CDR1 and CDR2: SGHAT and FQNNGV. The CDR3 reads CASSFRQGGDTGELFF. In DNA, the CDR3 is TGTGCCAGCAGCTTCCGACAGGGGGGAGACACCGGGGAGCTGTTTTTT.

The chain couples TRBV3-1 (or the pseudogene TRBV3-2) to TRBJ1-6; unclear D gene. CDR1 LGHDT and CDR2 YNNKEL come from the germline V gene (reference sequence). V shed 0 bases and J shed 6 bases, with 9 bases lying between them. The CDR3 extends over 15 amino acids. This CDR3 reads CASSQDSHSNSPLHF. Here the CDR3 DNA reads TGTGCCAGCAGCCAAGATTCCCACAGTAATTCACCCCTCCACTTT.

J is TRBJ2-1 and V is TRBV9; 8 nucleotides agree with TRBD2. The CDR3 consists of 15 residues. The V and J ends lost 0 bases and 5 bases, in that order; junction bases with no gene match: 4. The germline V gene has CDR1 SGDLS and CDR2 YYNGEE. The CDR3, as DNA: TGTGCCAGCAGCGTAGGGCTAGCGGGCAACAATGAGCAGTTCTTC. Its translation: CASSVGLAGNNEQFF.

The rearrangement joins TRBV19 to TRBJ1-1, with 9 positions matching TRBD1. In germline, CDR1 is LNHDA, CDR2 SQIVND (reference sequence). The CDR3 runs 16 residues. Trimming cost V 3 bases and J 2 bases; bases outside gene matches: 7. CDR3 amino acids: CASSMRHRGLNTEAFF. The DNA for the CDR3 is TGTGCCAGTAGTATGAGGCACAGGGGGCTTAACACTGAAGCTTTCTTT.

The chain uses TRBV28 and TRBJ2-6; the D gene is possibly TRBD1 (6 bases). The length of the CDR3 is 17 residues. Trimming stripped 5 bases from V and 1 base from J, with 15 bases between. Germline V lookup: CDR1 MDHEN, CDR2 SYDVKM. CDR3 bases: TGTGCCAGCAGTGGGACCCTACAGGGTTCTGGGGCCAACGTCCTGACTTTC. This sequence encodes CASSGTLQGSGANVLTF. The whole variable domain, filled in from reference TRBV28 and TRBJ2-6, reads DVKVTQSSRYLVKRTGEKVFLECVQDMDHENMFWYRQDPGLGLRLIYFSYDVKMKEKGDIPEGYSVSREKKERFSLILESASTNQTSMYLCASSGTLQGSGANVLTFGAGSRLTVL.

V and J are TRBV5-8 and TRBJ2-1; tentatively, D is TRBD2 (6 bases). The CDR3 consists of 16 residues. Trimming removed 4 bases from V and 3 bases from J, with 17 bases in between. CDR1 and CDR2 (germline): SGHTS, YDEGEE. The CDR3 DNA is TGTGCCAGCAGCCCGTGGGACTCACCCATCTACAATGAGCAGTTCTTC. Its protein product is CASSPWDSPIYNEQFF.

V gene TRBV4-2 combines with J gene TRBJ1-1; possible D gene TRBD1, 6 bases. Germline V gives CDR1 LGHNA, CDR2 YNFKEQ. CDR3 length: 17 amino acids. Deletions cut 0 bases from V and 0 bases from J, with 14 bases between. DNA of the CDR3: TGTGCCAGCAGCCAAGATCCCGGACAGCAGGTGAACACTGAAGCTTTCTTT. Translated, it gives CASSQDPGQQVNTEAFF.